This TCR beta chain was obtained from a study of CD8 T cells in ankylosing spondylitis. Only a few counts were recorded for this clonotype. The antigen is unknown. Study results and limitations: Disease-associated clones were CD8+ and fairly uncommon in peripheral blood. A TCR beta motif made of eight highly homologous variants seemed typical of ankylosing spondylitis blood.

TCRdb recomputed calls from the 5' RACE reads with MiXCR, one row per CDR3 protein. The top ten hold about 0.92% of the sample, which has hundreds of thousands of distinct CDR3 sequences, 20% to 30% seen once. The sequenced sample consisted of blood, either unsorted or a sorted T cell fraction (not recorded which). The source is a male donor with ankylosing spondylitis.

In DNA, the CDR3 is TGTGCCAGCAGCCCAGGGACTCTTAGCACAGATACGCAGTATTTT. Amino acid sequence: CASSPGTLSTDTQYF. The chain combines TRBV7-9 with TRBJ2-3; possibly TRBD2 for D (6 bases). This CDR3 is built from 15 residues. Germline CDR1 SEHNR, CDR2 FQNEAQ (reference sequence). V was pared by 5 bases and J by 0 bases, with 12 bases between.